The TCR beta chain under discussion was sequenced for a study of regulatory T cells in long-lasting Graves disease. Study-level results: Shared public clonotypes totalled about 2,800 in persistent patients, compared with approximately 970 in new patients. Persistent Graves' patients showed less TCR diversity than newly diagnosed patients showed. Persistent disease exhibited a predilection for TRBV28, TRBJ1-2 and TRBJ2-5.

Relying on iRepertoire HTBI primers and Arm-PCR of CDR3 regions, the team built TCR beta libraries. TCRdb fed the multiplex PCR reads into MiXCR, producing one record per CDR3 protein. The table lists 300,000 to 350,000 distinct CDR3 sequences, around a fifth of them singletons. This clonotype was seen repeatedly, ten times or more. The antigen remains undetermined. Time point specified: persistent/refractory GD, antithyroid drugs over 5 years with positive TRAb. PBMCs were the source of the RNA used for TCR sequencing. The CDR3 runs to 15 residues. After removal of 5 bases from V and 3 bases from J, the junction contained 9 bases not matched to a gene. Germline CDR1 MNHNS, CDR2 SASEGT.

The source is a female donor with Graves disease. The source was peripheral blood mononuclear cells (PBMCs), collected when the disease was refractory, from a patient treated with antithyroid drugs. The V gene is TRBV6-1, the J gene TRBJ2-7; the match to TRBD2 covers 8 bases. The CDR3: CASSTDGGAYYEQYF. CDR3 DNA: TGTGCCAGCAGTACCGACGGGGGGGCCTACTACGAGCAGTACTTC.